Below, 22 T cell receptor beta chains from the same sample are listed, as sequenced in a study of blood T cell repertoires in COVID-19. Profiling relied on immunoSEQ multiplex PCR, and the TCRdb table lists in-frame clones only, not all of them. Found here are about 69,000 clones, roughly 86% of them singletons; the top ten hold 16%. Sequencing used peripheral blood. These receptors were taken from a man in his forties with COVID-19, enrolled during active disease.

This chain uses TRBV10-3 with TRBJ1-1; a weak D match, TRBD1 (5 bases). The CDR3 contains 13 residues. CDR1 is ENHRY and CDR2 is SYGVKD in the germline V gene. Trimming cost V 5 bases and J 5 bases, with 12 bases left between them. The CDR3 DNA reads TGTGCCATCAGTCCGGGGAGGGGAACTGAAGCTTTCTTT. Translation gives CAISPGRGTEAFF.

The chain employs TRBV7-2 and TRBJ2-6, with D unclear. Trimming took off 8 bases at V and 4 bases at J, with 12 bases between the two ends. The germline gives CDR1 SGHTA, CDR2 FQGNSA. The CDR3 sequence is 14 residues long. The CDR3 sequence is CASRMASGANVLTF. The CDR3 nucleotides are TGTGCCAGCCGCATGGCTTCAGGGGCCAACGTCCTGACTTTC.

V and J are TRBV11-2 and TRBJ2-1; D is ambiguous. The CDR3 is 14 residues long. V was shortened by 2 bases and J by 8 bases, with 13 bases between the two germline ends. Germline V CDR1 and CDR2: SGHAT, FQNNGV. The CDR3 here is CASSLIRLSDEQFF. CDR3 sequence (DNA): TGTGCCAGCAGCTTAATCAGGTTATCCGATGAGCAGTTCTTC.

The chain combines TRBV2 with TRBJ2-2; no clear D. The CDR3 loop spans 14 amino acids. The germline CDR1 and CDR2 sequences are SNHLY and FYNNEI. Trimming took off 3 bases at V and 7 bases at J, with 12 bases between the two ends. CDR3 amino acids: CASSETGSYGELFF. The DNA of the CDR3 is TGTGCCAGCAGTGAGACCGGGTCTTACGGGGAGCTGTTTTTT.

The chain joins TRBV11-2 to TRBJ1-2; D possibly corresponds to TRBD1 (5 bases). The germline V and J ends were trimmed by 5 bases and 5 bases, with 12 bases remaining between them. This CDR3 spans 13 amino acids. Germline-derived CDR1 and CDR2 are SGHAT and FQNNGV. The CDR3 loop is CASSTTVLYGYTF. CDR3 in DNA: TGTGCCAGCAGCACGACAGTGCTTTATGGCTACACCTTC.

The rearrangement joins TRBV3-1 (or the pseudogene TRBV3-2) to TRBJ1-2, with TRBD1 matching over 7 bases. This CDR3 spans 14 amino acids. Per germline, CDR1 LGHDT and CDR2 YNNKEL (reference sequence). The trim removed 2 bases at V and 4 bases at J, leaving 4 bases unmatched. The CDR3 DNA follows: TGTGCCAGCAGCCAAACCGGGACAGCCTATGGCTACACCTTC. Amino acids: CASSQTGTAYGYTF.

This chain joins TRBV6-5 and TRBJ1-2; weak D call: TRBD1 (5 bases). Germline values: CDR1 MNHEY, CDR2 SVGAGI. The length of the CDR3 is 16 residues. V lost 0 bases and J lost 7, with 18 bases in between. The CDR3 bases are TGTGCCAGCAGTTACTCGATCGAGGTCAGGGTCTCTGGCTACACCTTC. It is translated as CASSYSIEVRVSGYTF.

DNA of the CDR3: TGTGCCAGCAGCCCGGGGGAGGCAGACTCCTACAATGAGCAGTTCTTC. This sequence encodes CASSPGEADSYNEQFF. V is TRBV7-6 and J is TRBJ2-1; a possible D gene is TRBD2 (6 bases). V lost 5 bases, J lost 0 bases, and 14 bases lay in between. The CDR3 length is 16 residues. Germline V gene sequence: CDR1 SGHVS, CDR2 FNYEAQ. Full variable domain (outside the CDR3, taken from reference TRBV7-6 and TRBJ2-1): GAGVSQSPRYKVTKRGQDVALRCDPISGHVSLYWYRQALGQGPEFLTYFNYEAQQDKSGLPNDRFSAERPEGSISTLTIQRTEQRDSAMYRCASSPGEADSYNEQFFGPGTRLTVL.

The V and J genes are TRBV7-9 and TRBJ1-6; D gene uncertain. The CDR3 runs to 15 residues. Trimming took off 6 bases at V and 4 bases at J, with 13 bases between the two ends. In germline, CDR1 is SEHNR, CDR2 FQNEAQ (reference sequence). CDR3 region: CASSTTGAYNSPLHF. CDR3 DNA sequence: TGTGCCAGCAGTACCACCGGAGCTTATAATTCACCCCTCCACTTT.

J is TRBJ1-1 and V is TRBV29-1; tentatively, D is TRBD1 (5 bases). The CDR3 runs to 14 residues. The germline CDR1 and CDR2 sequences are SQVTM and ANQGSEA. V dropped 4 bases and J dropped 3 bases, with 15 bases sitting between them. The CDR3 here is CSVARGNEDTEAFF. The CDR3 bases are TGCAGCGTTGCTAGGGGCAATGAGGACACTGAAGCTTTCTTT.

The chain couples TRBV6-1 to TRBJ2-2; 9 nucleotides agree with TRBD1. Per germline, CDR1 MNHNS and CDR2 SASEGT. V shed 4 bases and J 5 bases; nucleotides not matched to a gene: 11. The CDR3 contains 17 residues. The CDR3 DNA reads TGTGCCAGCAGTGTGAAGGGGACAGGGATAGGGACCGGGGAGCTGTTTTTT. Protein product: CASSVKGTGIGTGELFF.

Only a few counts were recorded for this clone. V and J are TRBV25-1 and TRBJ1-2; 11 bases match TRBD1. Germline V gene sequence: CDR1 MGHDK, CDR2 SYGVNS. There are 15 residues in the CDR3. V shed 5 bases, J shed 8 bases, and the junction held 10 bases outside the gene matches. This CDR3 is CASSSSGTGGVGYTF. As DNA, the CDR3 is TGTGCCAGCAGTTCCTCCGGGACAGGGGGTGTAGGCTACACCTTC.

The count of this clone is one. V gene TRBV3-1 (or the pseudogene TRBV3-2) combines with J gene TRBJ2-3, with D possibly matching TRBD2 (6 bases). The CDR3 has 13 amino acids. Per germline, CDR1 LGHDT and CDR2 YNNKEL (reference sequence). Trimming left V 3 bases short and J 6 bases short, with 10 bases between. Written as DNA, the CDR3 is TGTGCCAGCAGCCACCTGGCGGGGGATACGCAGTATTTT. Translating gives CASSHLAGDTQYF.

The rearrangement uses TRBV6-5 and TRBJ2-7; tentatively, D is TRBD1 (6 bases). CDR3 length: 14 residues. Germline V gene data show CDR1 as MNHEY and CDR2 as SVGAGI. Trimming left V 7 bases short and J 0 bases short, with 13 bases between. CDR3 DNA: TGTGCCAGCACCTTCACAGGGAGCTCCTACGAGCAGTACTTC. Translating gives CASTFTGSSYEQYF.

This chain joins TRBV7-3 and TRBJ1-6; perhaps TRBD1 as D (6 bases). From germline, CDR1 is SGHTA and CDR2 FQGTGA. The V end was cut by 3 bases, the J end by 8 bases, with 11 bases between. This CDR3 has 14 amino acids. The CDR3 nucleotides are TGTGCCAGCAGCTTGGGGGCCGGCCATTCACCCCTCCACTTT. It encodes CASSLGAGHSPLHF.

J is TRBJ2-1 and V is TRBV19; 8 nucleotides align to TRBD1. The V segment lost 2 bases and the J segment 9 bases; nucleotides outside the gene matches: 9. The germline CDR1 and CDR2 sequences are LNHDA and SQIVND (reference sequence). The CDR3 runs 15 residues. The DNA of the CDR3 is TGTGCCAGTAGTATAACGGGCAGGGGGCTAGGTGAGCAGTTCTTC. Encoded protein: CASSITGRGLGEQFF.

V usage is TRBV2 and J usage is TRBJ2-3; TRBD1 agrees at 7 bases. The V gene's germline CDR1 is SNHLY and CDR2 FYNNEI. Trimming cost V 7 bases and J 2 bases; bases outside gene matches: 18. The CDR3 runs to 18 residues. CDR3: CASKAQAGARGYTDTQYF. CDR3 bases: TGTGCCAGCAAGGCCCAGGCAGGAGCCAGGGGGTACACAGATACGCAGTATTTT.

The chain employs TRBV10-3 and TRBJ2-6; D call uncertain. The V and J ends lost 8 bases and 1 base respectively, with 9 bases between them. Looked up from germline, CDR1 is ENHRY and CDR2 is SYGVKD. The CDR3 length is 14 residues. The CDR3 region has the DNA TGTGCCATCGGCAGCGAGTCTGGGGCCAACGTCCTGACTTTC. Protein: CAIGSESGANVLTF.

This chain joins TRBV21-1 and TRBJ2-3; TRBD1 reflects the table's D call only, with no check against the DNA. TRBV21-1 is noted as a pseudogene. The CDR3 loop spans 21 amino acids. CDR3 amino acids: CASSTTSLIPRQGAKPDTQYF. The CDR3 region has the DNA TGTGCCAGCAGCACCACCTCGCTGATCCCTAGACAGGGGGCTAAGCCAGATACGCAGTATTTT.

The CDR3 DNA sequence: TGTGCCAGCAGCTCACAGGTTGTCGGCCAGTACTTC. The encoded protein is CASSSQVVGQYF. This chain uses TRBV11-2 with TRBJ2-5; possible D gene TRBD1, 5 bases. The CDR3 is 12 residues long. Trimming stripped 4 bases from V and 10 bases from J, with 13 bases between. Germline V gene data show CDR1 as SGHAT and CDR2 as FQNNGV. Looking up the rest from reference TRBV11-2 and TRBJ2-5 gives the full variable domain: EAGVAQSPRYKIIEKRQSVAFWCNPISGHATLYWYQQILGQGPKLLIQFQNNGVVDDSQLPKDRFSAERLKGVDSTLKIQPAKLEDSAVYLCASSSQVVGQYFGPGTRLLVL.

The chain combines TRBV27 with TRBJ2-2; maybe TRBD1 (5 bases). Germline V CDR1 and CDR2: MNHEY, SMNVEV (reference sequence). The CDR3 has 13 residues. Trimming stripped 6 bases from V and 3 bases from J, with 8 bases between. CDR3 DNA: TGTGCCAGCAGGGCCAGGGACACCGGGGAGCTGTTTTTT. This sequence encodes CASRARDTGELFF.

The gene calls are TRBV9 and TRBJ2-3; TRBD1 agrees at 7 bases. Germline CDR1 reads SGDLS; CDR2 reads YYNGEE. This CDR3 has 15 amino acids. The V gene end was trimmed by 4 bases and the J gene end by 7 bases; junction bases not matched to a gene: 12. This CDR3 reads CASSSHTRDSNTQYF. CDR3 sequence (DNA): TGTGCCAGCAGCTCTCACACTCGGGACAGCAATACGCAGTATTTT.